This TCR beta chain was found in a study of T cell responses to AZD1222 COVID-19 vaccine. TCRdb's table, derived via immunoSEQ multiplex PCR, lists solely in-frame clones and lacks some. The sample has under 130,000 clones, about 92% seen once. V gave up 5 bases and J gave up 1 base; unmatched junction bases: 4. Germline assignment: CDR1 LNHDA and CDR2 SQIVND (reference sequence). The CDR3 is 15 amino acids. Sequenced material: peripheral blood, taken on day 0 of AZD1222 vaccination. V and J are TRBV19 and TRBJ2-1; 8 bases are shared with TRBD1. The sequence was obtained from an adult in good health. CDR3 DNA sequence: TGTGCCAGTAGTCGACAGGGGAGGTCCTACAATGAGCAGTTCTTC. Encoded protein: CASSRQGRSYNEQFF.